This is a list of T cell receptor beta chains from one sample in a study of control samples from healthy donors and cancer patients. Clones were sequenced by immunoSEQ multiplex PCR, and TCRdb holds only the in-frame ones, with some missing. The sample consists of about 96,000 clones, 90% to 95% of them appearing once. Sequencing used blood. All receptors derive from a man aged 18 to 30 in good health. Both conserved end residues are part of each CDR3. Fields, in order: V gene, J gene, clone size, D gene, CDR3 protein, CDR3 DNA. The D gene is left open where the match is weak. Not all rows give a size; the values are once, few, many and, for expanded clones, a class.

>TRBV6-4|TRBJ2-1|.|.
CASSDSEVGDEQFF
TGTGCCAGCAGTGACTCGGAAGTCGGAGATGAGCAGTTCTTC
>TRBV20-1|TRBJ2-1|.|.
CSARASNEQFF
TGCAGTGCTAGAGCCAGCAATGAGCAGTTCTTC
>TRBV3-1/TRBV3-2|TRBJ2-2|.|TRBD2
CASRLAGGVGELFF
TGTGCCAGCAGGTTAGCGGGAGGGGTCGGGGAGCTGTTTTTT
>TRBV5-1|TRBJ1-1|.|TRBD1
CASRAQGEGGTEAFF
TGCGCCAGCAGAGCCCAGGGGGAGGGAGGCACTGAAGCTTTCTTT
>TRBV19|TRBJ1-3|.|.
CASIPDAGNTIYF
TGTGCCAGTATCCCGGACGCTGGAAACACCATATATTTT
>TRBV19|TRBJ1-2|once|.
CASRVHPTATNYGYTF
TGTGCCAGTAGAGTCCACCCGACTGCTACTAACTATGGCTACACCTTC
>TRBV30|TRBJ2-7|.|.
CARGPTGNSYEQYF
TGTGCCCGCGGACCTACAGGGAACTCCTACGAGCAGTACTTC
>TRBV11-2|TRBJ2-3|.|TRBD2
CASSPRGLAGVLKDTQYF
TGTGCCAGCAGCCCTAGGGGACTAGCGGGAGTACTGAAAGATACGCAGTATTTT
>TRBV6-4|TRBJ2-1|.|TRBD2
CASSLSGTSGGPYNEQFF
TGTGCCAGCAGTTTATCCGGGACTAGCGGGGGGCCCTACAATGAGCAGTTCTTC
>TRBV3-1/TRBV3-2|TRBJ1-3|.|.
CASTPADSSGNTIYF
TGTGCCAGCACTCCTGCAGACAGCTCTGGAAACACCATATATTTT
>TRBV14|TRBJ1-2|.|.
CASSQAPIEGYTF
TGTGCCAGCAGCCAAGCCCCAATTGAGGGCTACACCTTC
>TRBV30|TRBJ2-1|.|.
CAWARGLTSSYNEQFF
TGTGCCTGGGCACGGGGGCTAACGAGCTCCTACAATGAGCAGTTCTTC
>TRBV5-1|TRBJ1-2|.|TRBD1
CASSLGQVYGYTF
TGCGCCAGCAGCCTGGGACAGGTCTATGGCTACACCTTC
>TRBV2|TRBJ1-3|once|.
CATPSSSGNTIYF
TGTGCCACCCCCTCCAGCTCTGGAAACACCATATATTTT
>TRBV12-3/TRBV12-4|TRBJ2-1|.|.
CASSPSLGEQFF
TGTGCCAGCAGTCCGTCTTTGGGGGAGCAGTTCTTC
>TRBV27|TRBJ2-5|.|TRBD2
CASSPPPRTSVQETQYF
TGTGCCAGCAGTCCGCCCCCCAGGACTAGCGTACAAGAGACCCAGTACTTC
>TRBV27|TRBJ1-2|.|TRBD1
CASSPGTGANYGYTF
TGTGCCAGCAGCCCCGGGACAGGCGCTAACTATGGCTACACCTTC
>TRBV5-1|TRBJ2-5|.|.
CASSLSRGEETQYF
TGCGCCAGCAGCCTAAGCAGGGGTGAAGAGACCCAGTACTTC
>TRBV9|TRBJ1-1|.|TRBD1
CASSVGSGGPEAFF
TGTGCCAGCAGCGTAGGATCAGGGGGTCCTGAAGCTTTCTTT
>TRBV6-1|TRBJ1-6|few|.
CASSEASGLPDSPLHF
TGTGCCAGCAGTGAAGCCAGCGGGCTCCCGGATTCACCCCTCCACTTT
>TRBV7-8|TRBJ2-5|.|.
CASSLGEQTGQETQYF
TGTGCCAGCAGCTTGGGGGAACAGACAGGCCAAGAGACCCAGTACTTC
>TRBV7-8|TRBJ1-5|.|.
CASSPGRGNQPQHF
TGTGCCAGCAGCCCCGGACGGGGGAATCAGCCCCAGCATTTT
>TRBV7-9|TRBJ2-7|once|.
CASSLTRTPYEQYF
TGTGCCAGCAGCTTAACCCGGACTCCTTACGAGCAGTACTTC
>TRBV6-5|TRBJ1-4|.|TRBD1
CASRTGGAGEKLFF
TGTGCCAGCAGAACAGGGGGCGCGGGGGAAAAACTGTTTTTT
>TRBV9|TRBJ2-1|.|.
CASSGTGTSYNEQFF
TGTGCCAGCAGCGGGACCGGGACGTCCTACAATGAGCAGTTCTTC
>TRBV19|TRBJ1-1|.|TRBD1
CASIDKGATEAFF
TGTGCCAGTATCGACAAGGGGGCCACTGAAGCTTTCTTT
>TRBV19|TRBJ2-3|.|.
CASSISDTQYF
TGTGCCAGTAGTATTTCAGATACGCAGTATTTT
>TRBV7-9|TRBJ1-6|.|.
CASSGWDVISLHF
TGTGCCAGCAGCGGTTGGGACGTAATTTCCCTCCACTTT
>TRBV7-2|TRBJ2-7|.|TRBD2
CASSSVRTGGQEQYF
TGTGCCAGCAGCTCGGTTCGAACGGGGGGGCAGGAGCAGTACTTC
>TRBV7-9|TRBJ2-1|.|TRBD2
CASSPQAGGSYNEQFF
TGTGCCAGCAGCCCACAAGCGGGGGGGTCCTACAATGAGCAGTTCTTC
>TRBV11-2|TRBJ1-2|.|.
CASSLKGGVDGYTF
TGTGCCAGCAGCTTAAAAGGAGGAGTAGATGGCTACACCTTC
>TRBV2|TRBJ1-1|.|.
CASTLLWGGGNTEAFF
TGTGCCAGCACCCTCCTCTGGGGTGGGGGGAACACTGAAGCTTTCTTT
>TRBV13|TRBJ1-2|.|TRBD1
CASSLGQENYGYTF
TGTGCCAGCAGCTTGGGACAGGAGAACTATGGCTACACCTTC
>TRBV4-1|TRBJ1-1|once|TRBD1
CASSQGRGRPTEAFF
TGCGCCAGCAGCCAAGGCAGGGGGCGGCCCACTGAAGCTTTCTTT
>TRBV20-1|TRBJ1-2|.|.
CSASVAEIYGYTF
TGCAGTGCTAGTGTAGCAGAAATCTATGGCTACACCTTC
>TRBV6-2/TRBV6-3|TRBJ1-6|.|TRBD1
CASSYQQGANFDNSPLHF
TGTGCCAGCAGTTACCAACAGGGGGCAAATTTTGATAATTCACCCCTCCACTTT
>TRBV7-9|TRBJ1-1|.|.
CASSLAQGMNTEAFF
TGTGCCAGCAGCTTAGCGCAGGGGATGAACACTGAAGCTTTCTTT
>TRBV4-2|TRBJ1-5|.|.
CASSLIGSSNQPQHF
TGTGCCAGCAGCCTAATTGGAAGTAGCAATCAGCCCCAGCATTTT
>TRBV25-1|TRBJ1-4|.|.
CASSELEKLFF
TGTGCCAGCAGTGAATTAGAAAAACTGTTTTTT
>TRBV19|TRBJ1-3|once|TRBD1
CASAPGDRMDTIYF
TGTGCCAGTGCCCCGGGGGACAGGATGGACACCATATATTTT
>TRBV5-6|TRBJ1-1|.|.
CASSLQGPEAFF
TGTGCCAGCAGCTTACAGGGCCCTGAAGCTTTCTTT
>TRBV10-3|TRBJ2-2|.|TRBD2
CAIGLAGDTGELFF
TGTGCCATCGGCCTAGCGGGGGACACCGGGGAGCTGTTTTTT
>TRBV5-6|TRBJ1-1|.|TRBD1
CASSFPGGRMNTEAFF
TGTGCCAGCAGCTTCCCAGGGGGCAGGATGAACACTGAAGCTTTCTTT
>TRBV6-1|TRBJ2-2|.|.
CASSEDLTGELFF
TGTGCCAGCAGTGAAGACCTCACCGGGGAGCTGTTTTTT
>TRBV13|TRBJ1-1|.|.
CASSPSSEAFF
TGTGCCAGCAGCCCTTCTTCTGAAGCTTTCTTT
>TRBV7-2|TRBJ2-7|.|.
CASSFGPRAGYEQYF
TGTGCCAGCAGCTTTGGGCCGAGGGCTGGCTACGAGCAGTACTTC
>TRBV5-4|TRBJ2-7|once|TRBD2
CASSHGTSGSGEQYF
TGTGCCAGTAGTCATGGGACTAGCGGGAGTGGGGAGCAGTACTTC
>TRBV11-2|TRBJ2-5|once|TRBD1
CASSPGTGGSQETQYF
TGTGCCAGCAGCCCCGGGACAGGGGGTTCCCAAGAGACCCAGTACTTC
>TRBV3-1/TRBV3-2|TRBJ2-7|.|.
CASTRSGGQYEQYF
TGTGCCAGCACCCGGTCAGGAGGGCAGTACGAGCAGTACTTC
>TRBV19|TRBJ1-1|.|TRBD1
CASSMGQGTEAFF
TGTGCCAGTAGTATGGGACAGGGCACTGAAGCTTTCTTT
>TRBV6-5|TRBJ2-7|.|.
CAESRTGSPYEQYF
TGTGCCGAGAGCAGAACAGGATCCCCCTACGAGCAGTACTTC
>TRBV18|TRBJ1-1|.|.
CASSPRMNTEAFF
TGTGCCAGCTCACCCCGGATGAACACTGAAGCTTTCTTT
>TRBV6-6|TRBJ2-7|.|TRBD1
CASSYSGDRAYEQYF
TGTGCCAGCAGTTACTCGGGGGACAGGGCCTACGAGCAGTACTTC
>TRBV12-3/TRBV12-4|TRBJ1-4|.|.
CASSLGQNEKLFF
TGTGCCAGCAGCTTGGGTCAGAATGAAAAACTGTTTTTT